The 6 T cell receptor beta chains below all came from one sample that was sequenced in a study of glioma-infiltrating T cells after dendritic cell vaccination. TCRdb's table, derived via immunoSEQ multiplex PCR, lists solely in-frame clones and lacks some. Of 110,000 or so clones in the sample, nearly 90% were seen once. Sample time point: after dendritic cell vaccination, including at tumor progression/relapse. Here the sequenced sample was blood, taken after dendritic cell vaccination. The receptors here all came from a human donor with glioblastoma.

This clone occurred a few times. This sequence joins TRBV27 and TRBJ1-1; D is uncertain. This CDR3 region has 15 residues. Trimming stripped 8 bases from V and 0 bases from J, with 16 bases between. Germline V gene data show CDR1 as MNHEY and CDR2 as SMNVEV (reference sequence). The chain's CDR3 is CASVALGSMNTEAFF. The CDR3 nucleotides read TGTGCCAGCGTAGCGCTGGGGTCCATGAACACTGAAGCTTTCTTT.

The rearrangement uses TRBV7-9 and TRBJ2-3, with D possibly matching TRBD1 (6 bases). Germline CDR1 is SEHNR and CDR2 is FQNEAQ (reference sequence). CDR3 length equals 13 residues. V shed 5 bases and J shed 4 bases, with 10 bases lying between them. CDR3 nucleotides: TGTGCCAGCAGCCCCAGGGGACCAGATACGCAGTATTTT. Translating it yields CASSPRGPDTQYF.

The chain is built from TRBV5-1 and TRBJ2-3; 11 bases are a match to TRBD1. J lost 8 bases, V lost 5 bases, and 13 bases had no gene match. The CDR3 runs 16 residues. CDR1 SGHRS and CDR2 YFSETQ come from the germline V gene. The chain's CDR3 is CASRLVPGTGGGTQYF. CDR3 bases: TGCGCCAGCAGGCTTGTGCCCGGGACAGGGGGAGGTACGCAGTATTTT.

This rearrangement joins TRBV5-1 to TRBJ2-1, with 11 bases identical to TRBD1. The germline gives CDR1 SGHRS, CDR2 YFSETQ. V gave up 1 base and J gave up 6 bases; unmatched junction bases: 3. CDR3 length equals 15 residues. The CDR3 coding sequence is TGCGCCAGCAGCTTGACCGGGACAGGGGGCAATGAGCAGTTCTTC. This codes for CASSLTGTGGNEQFF.

This sequence joins TRBV7-9 and TRBJ2-7; TRBD2 is a possible D gene (6 bases). Germline values: CDR1 SEHNR, CDR2 FQNEAQ (reference sequence). CDR3 length: 15 amino acids. The V end was cut by 1 base, the J end by 0 bases, with 10 bases between. CDR3 sequence: CASSLGDFSSYEQYF. The CDR3, as DNA: TGTGCCAGCAGCTTAGGGGACTTCAGCTCCTACGAGCAGTACTTC.

Here the CDR3 DNA reads TGCGCCAGCAGCTCGGGACTAGCGGGAGGCCGGAACACCGGGGAGCTGTTTTTT. Translating gives CASSSGLAGGRNTGELFF. This chain connects TRBV5-1 to TRBJ2-2; the match to TRBD2 covers 15 bases. The V and J ends lost 3 bases and 1 base, in that order; junction bases with no gene match: 4. CDR1 and CDR2 (germline): SGHRS, YFSETQ. The CDR3 has 18 amino acids.